What follows are 12 T cell receptor beta chains derived from one specimen sequenced in a study of T cell changes during pregnancy in multiple sclerosis. Sequenced by immunoSEQ multiplex PCR; TCRdb stores in-frame clones only, minus some. The top ten hold less than 0.65% of the sample, which has tens of thousands of clones, roughly 94% seen once. This specimen was peripheral blood, taken in the third trimester of pregnancy. The receptors were gathered from a female donor with multiple sclerosis, enrolled in a pregnancy study.

This sequence joins TRBV18 and TRBJ2-3; TRBD2 agrees at 14 bases. Trimming at V came to 1 base and at J to 4 bases, leaving 1 base not matched to a gene. Per the germline V gene, CDR1 is KGHSH and CDR2 is LQKENI. The CDR3 is 16 amino acids. As DNA, the CDR3 is TGTGCCAGCTCACCACGACTAGCGGGGGGGTCAGATACGCAGTATTTT. Residues: CASSPRLAGGSDTQYF.

The J gene is TRBJ1-1, the V gene TRBV5-7, with 8 bases aligning to TRBD1. TRBV5-7 is an open reading frame, and its role is uncertain. CDR3 length equals 15 residues. V gave up 0 bases and J gave up 0 bases; unmatched junction bases: 1. Here the CDR3 reads CASSLGTGMNTEAFF. CDR3 nucleotides: TGTGCCAGCAGCTTGGGGACAGGGATGAACACTGAAGCTTTCTTT.

Sample share makes this clone medium-sized (0.01 to 0.1%). V usage is TRBV21-1 and J usage is TRBJ1-6; TRBD1 is the table's D call and was not checked against the DNA. TRBV21-1 is described as a pseudogene. The CDR3 sequence is 12 residues long. DNA for the CDR3: TGTGCCAGCAGCAAACAAAATTCACCCCTCCACTTT. This encodes CASSKQNSPLHF.

V and J are TRBV16 and TRBJ2-1; 10 bases match TRBD1. The V and J ends lost 1 base and 2 bases, in that order; junction bases with no gene match: 2. CDR3 size: 16 residues. CDR1 is KGHSY and CDR2 is FQNENV in the germline V gene. In DNA form, the CDR3 reads TGTGCCAGCAGCCAATTGGGGACAGGGGCCTACAATGAGCAGTTCTTC. Translating gives CASSQLGTGAYNEQFF.

The CDR3: CASSPQGMPNEKLFF. The CDR3 region has the DNA TGTGCCAGCTCACCCCAGGGGATGCCTAATGAAAAACTGTTTTTT. The rearrangement uses TRBV18 and TRBJ1-4; tentative D call: TRBD1 (6 bases). V was trimmed by 3 bases and J by 3 bases, leaving 11 bases between them. The CDR3 length is 15 residues. CDR1 KGHSH and CDR2 LQKENI come from the germline V gene. Looking up the rest from reference TRBV18 and TRBJ1-4 gives the full variable domain: NAGVMQNPRHLVRRRGQEARLRCSPMKGHSHVYWYRQLPEEGLKFMVYLQKENIIDESGMPKERFSAEFPKEGPSILRIQQVVRGDSAAYFCASSPQGMPNEKLFFGSGTQLSVL.

V and J are TRBV6-5 and TRBJ2-7, with D possibly TRBD2 on 5 matching bases. CDR3 size: 15 residues. Germline loops: CDR1 MNHEY, CDR2 SVGAGI. V gave up 2 bases and J gave up 0 bases, with 11 bases separating them. The CDR3 region is CASSYEGYSSYEQYF. In nucleotides, the CDR3 is TGTGCCAGCAGTTACGAGGGATACAGCTCCTACGAGCAGTACTTC.

This chain connects TRBV7-8 to TRBJ2-5, with D possibly TRBD2 on 7 matching bases. With 5 bases removed from V and 4 bases from J, the gap between germline ends came to 17 bases. Germline assignment: CDR1 SGHVS and CDR2 FQNEAQ. CDR3 length: 15 amino acids. The CDR3 protein is CASSPDVGGRETQYF. The DNA of the CDR3 is TGTGCCAGCAGCCCTGATGTGGGGGGGCGAGAGACCCAGTACTTC.

The rearrangement uses TRBV5-1 and TRBJ2-7; TRBD1 agrees at 9 bases. The ends lost 7 bases at V and 5 bases at J; junction bases unmatched: 7. The length of the CDR3 is 13 residues. CDR1 is SGHRS and CDR2 is YFSETQ in the germline V gene. CDR3 coding DNA: TGCGCCAGCCGACAGACAGGGGGGGACGAGCAGTACTTC. Protein sequence: CASRQTGGDEQYF.

The chain employs TRBV5-4 and TRBJ2-5; 7 nucleotides match TRBD1. The CDR3 contains 14 residues. The germline gives CDR1 SGHNT, CDR2 YYREEE (reference sequence). After removal of 3 bases from V and 2 bases from J, the junction contained 4 bases not matched to a gene. CDR3 residues: CASSSQGRQETQYF. DNA for the CDR3: TGTGCCAGCAGCTCACAGGGGAGACAAGAGACCCAGTACTTC.

This clone was seen a single time. The chain combines TRBV18 with TRBJ2-7; D is unclear. Trimming took off 1 base at V and 2 bases at J, with 15 bases between the two ends. The CDR3 is made up of 16 amino acids. Germline loops: CDR1 KGHSH, CDR2 LQKENI. The CDR3 spells CASSPLPLRTAYEQYF. The DNA of the CDR3 is TGTGCCAGCTCACCACTCCCCCTGCGCACAGCCTACGAGCAGTACTTC.

J is TRBJ2-5 and V is TRBV7-9; D is perhaps TRBD2 (5 bases). Trimming left V 5 bases short and J 7 bases short, with 11 bases between. The V gene's germline CDR1 is SEHNR and CDR2 FQNEAQ (reference sequence). This CDR3 has 12 amino acids. The CDR3 reads CASSPSGRTQYF. CDR3 bases: TGTGCCAGCAGCCCCAGCGGTCGGACCCAGTACTTC.

This chain uses TRBV7-3 with TRBJ1-6; 8 positions match TRBD1. The CDR3 loop spans 15 amino acids. Germline V gene sequence: CDR1 SGHTA, CDR2 FQGTGA. V lost 4 bases to trimming and J lost 9 bases; unmatched junction nucleotides: 8. The chain's CDR3 is CASSSIRGQGSPLHF. The CDR3 DNA reads TGTGCCAGCAGCTCTATCAGGGGGCAGGGTTCACCCCTCCACTTT. Full variable domain (missing parts from reference TRBV7-3 and TRBJ1-6): GAGVSQTPSNKVTEKGKYVELRCDPISGHTALYWYRQSLGQGPEFLIYFQGTGAADDSGLPNDRFFAVRPEGSVSTLKIQRTERGDSAVYLCASSSIRGQGSPLHFGNGTRLTVT.